The entry that follows covers one T cell receptor (beta chain) sequence. The assay was immunoSEQ multiplex PCR, and TCRdb's table has in-frame clones only and misses some. The profile shows around 300,000 clones, roughly 85% of them singletons. Clinical history reported by participants formed the basis on which cohorts were assigned. Two consecutive negative NP/OP PCR tests, clearance, or resolved symptoms defined Cohort 3 recovery. These data are taken from a study of blood T cell repertoires in COVID-19. Study in general: Acute and convalescent COVID-19 samples came from the United States, Italy and Spain.

V lost 0 bases to trimming and J lost 4 bases, with 9 bases between them. The CDR3 consists of 14 residues. CDR1 and CDR2 (germline): MNHEY, SVGAGI. Sequenced input: PBMCs or T cells enriched from blood (not recorded which). This clonotype was obtained from a woman aged 45-59 years who had recovered from COVID-19. The chain joins TRBV6-5 to TRBJ1-2, with unresolved D. CDR3 sequence (DNA): TGTGCCAGCAGTTACTCAATCCGGTCCTATGGCTACACCTTC. Protein: CASSYSIRSYGYTF.